The clone carrying this TCR beta chain showed up just once. Germline V gene lookup returns CDR1 SGHRS and CDR2 YFSETQ. The length of the CDR3 is 15 residues. Trimming at V came to 0 bases and at J to 1 base, leaving 3 bases not matched to a gene. Per the authors' pipeline: Researchers report that nucleated cell counts were estimated from reference gene primer amplification. Here immunoSEQ multiplex PCR was the method, and the copy in TCRdb shows in-frame clones only, minus some. Clone size and the V and J calls come from that table; the DNA yielded D and trimming. The table lists approximately 200,000 clones, 75% to 85% of them singletons. This sample was taken from a study of blood T cell repertoires in COVID-19. Background on the study: Spain, Italy and the United States supplied samples that represented acute and convalescent COVID-19.

The genes are TRBV5-1 and TRBJ1-2; 7 bases map to TRBD1. Sample: peripheral blood. The sequence was collected from a woman aged 40 to 49 with COVID-19, enrolled during active disease. The CDR3 sequence is CASSLEGGNNYGYTF. CDR3 bases: TGCGCCAGCAGCTTGGAAGGGGGCAATAACTATGGCTACACCTTC. The full variable domain, in which reference TRBV5-1 and TRBJ1-2 provide the parts outside the CDR3, is KAGVTQTPRYLIKTRGQQVTLSCSPISGHRSVSWYQQTPGQGLQFLFEYFSETQRNKGNFPGRFSGRQFSNSRSEMNVSTLELGDSALYLCASSLEGGNNYGYTFGSGTRLTVV.